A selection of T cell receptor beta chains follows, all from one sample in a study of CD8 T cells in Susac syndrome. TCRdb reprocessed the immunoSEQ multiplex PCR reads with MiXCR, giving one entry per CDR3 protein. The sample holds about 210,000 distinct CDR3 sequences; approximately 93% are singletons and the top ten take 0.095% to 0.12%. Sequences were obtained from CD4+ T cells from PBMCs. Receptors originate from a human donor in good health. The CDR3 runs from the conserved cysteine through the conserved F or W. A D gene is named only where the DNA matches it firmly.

CASSQEGRGAAKNIQYF | TRBJ2-4 | TRBV3-1 | NA
CSACSWHPNTEAFF | TRBJ1-1 | TRBV29-1 | NA
CASSLDANTEAFF | TRBJ1-1 | TRBV5-4 | NA
CASRDTGKPQHF | TRBJ1-5 | TRBV6-2/TRBV6-3 | NA
CASSRNNEQFF | TRBJ2-1 | TRBV5-6 | NA
CASSKIPGPNSGNTIYF | TRBJ1-3 | TRBV19 | NA
CATRGGVNDYTF | TRBJ1-2 | TRBV28 | NA
CASRRTSGVADTQYF | TRBJ2-3 | TRBV7-2 | TRBD2
CSARGTASSYNSPLHF | TRBJ1-6 | TRBV20-1 | TRBD1
CASRDAQQETQYF | TRBJ2-5 | TRBV19 | NA
CASSARQTPRQETQYF | TRBJ2-5 | TRBV19 | NA
CSVGTGVSNQPQHF | TRBJ1-5 | TRBV29-1 | TRBD1
CSVGPQATYTF | TRBJ1-2 | TRBV29-1 | NA
CASSPRDRGSNQPQHF | TRBJ1-5 | TRBV6-1 | TRBD1
CASTLSTGRPFGELFF | TRBJ2-2 | TRBV7-2 | TRBD1
CASSFNGGRGEAFF | TRBJ1-1 | TRBV7-9 | NA
CASSLGEGVAKNIQYF | TRBJ2-4 | TRBV5-1 | NA
CASSPSVGGNQETQYF | TRBJ2-5 | TRBV12-3/TRBV12-4 | TRBD2
CASSQSLAGDTSADTQYF | TRBJ2-3 | TRBV3-1 | TRBD2
CASSFRTVSSGNTIYF | TRBJ1-3 | TRBV2 | NA
CASSLSGRSTGELFF | TRBJ2-2 | TRBV7-2 | TRBD2
CASSDSRGGVGSGANVLTF | TRBJ2-6 | TRBV6-4 | NA
CASSSWTGMGNQPQHF | TRBJ1-5 | TRBV28 | TRBD1
CAVLPGPGTEAFF | TRBJ1-1 | TRBV7-9 | NA
CASSGLAAIYNEQFF | TRBJ2-1 | TRBV6-2/TRBV6-3 | TRBD2
CATSRDRSPHEQYF | TRBJ2-7 | TRBV15 | NA
CASSLEGGSGAFF | TRBJ1-1 | TRBV7-2 | NA
CASSLGGGLNQPQHF | TRBJ1-5 | TRBV5-4 | NA
CASSLVSAVSFF | TRBJ1-1 | TRBV12-3/TRBV12-4 | NA
CASYGTGENSPLHF | TRBJ1-6 | TRBV5-6 | TRBD1
CASSSGANQETQYF | TRBJ2-5 | TRBV7-9 | NA
CASSKGGTSIANYGYTF | TRBJ1-2 | TRBV21-1 | NA
CASSTRDSAATNEKLFF | TRBJ1-4 | TRBV12-3/TRBV12-4 | NA
CASSVQGAQQYF | TRBJ2-7 | TRBV25-1 | TRBD1
CASSIPPGETQYF | TRBJ2-5 | TRBV19 | NA
CASTLTGLDGYTF | TRBJ1-2 | TRBV25-1 | TRBD1
CSARPPQSGLLNNSPLHF | TRBJ1-6 | TRBV20-1 | NA
CASSQTDRPFEKLFF | TRBJ1-4 | TRBV7-7 | TRBD1
CASSQEDRTQYF | TRBJ2-5 | TRBV14 | NA
CSVKGDRGAYGYTF | TRBJ1-2 | TRBV29-1 | TRBD1
CASSLLGQGGDEQFF | TRBJ2-1 | TRBV5-6 | TRBD1